This passage covers 26 T cell receptor beta chains from one sample sequenced in a study of CD8 T cell repertoires and HIV-1 epitope variants. The data were produced by immunoSEQ multiplex PCR, yet TCRdb's version contains in-frame clones alone and is incomplete. The table shows 4,000 to 5,500 clones, with 66% occurring only once. Their antigens are not known. Sequenced input: cultured CD8+ T cells derived from PBMCs. These receptors were collected from a male donor with HIV.

This chain connects TRBV5-6 to TRBJ2-7; D remains ambiguous. Germline V CDR1 and CDR2: SGHDT, YYEEEE. V shed 0 bases and J shed 5 bases, with 6 bases lying between them. This CDR3 has 12 residues. The CDR3 sequence is CASSLGLHEQYF. CDR3 nucleotide sequence: TGTGCCAGCAGCTTGGGTCTCCACGAGCAGTACTTC.

This chain links TRBV9 with TRBJ1-1, with a possible D match to TRBD1 (6 bases). The CDR3 loop spans 16 amino acids. Germline CDR1 reads SGDLS; CDR2 reads YYNGEE. V dropped 2 bases and J dropped 1 base, with 15 bases sitting between them. This chain's CDR3 is CASSVFDVTGNTEAFF. The DNA for the CDR3 is TGTGCCAGCAGCGTTTTCGATGTGACAGGGAACACTGAAGCTTTCTTT. The whole variable domain, remainder taken from reference TRBV9 and TRBJ1-1, is DSGVTQTPKHLITATGQRVTLRCSPRSGDLSVYWYQQSLDQGLQFLIQYYNGEERAKGNILERFSAQQFPDLHSELNLSSLELGDSALYFCASSVFDVTGNTEAFFGQGTRLTVV.

On this clone itself: An end of the junction does not agree with germline; a read error may underlie this. The rearrangement links TRBV7-9 to TRBJ1-6, with D maybe TRBD1 (6 bases). Germline CDR1 is SEHNR and CDR2 is FQNEAQ (reference sequence). CDR3 length: 13 residues. The CDR3 region is CASNLQGNSPLHF. In DNA, the CDR3 is TGTGCCAGCAACTTACAGGGAAATTCACCCCTCCACTTT.

J is TRBJ2-5 and V is TRBV10-3, with 11 bases matching TRBD1. Germline trimming cut 3 bases from V and 5 bases from J; bases unmatched to any gene: 8. The CDR3 has 16 residues. Germline V gene sequence: CDR1 ENHRY, CDR2 SYGVKD. This CDR3 reads CAISDPGQGAGETQYF. In DNA form, the CDR3 reads TGTGCCATCAGTGACCCCGGACAGGGGGCCGGGGAGACCCAGTACTTC.

This clone was seen only a few times. The chain combines TRBV7-2 with TRBJ2-7; D possibly matches TRBD1 or TRBD2 (5 bases each). The CDR3 consists of 14 residues. CDR1 SGHTA and CDR2 FQGNSA come from the germline V gene. V lost 4 bases and J 2 bases, leaving 12 bases between the germline ends. CDR3 in amino acids: CASSYLGTAYEQYF. For the CDR3, the DNA is TGTGCCAGCAGCTACCTTGGGACGGCCTACGAGCAGTACTTC.

The V call is TRBV29-1, the J call TRBJ2-7; 9 bases are shared with TRBD1. CDR3 length equals 14 residues. Germline values: CDR1 SQVTM, CDR2 ANQGSEA. The V and J ends lost 5 bases and 4 bases, in that order; junction bases with no gene match: 9. The DNA of the CDR3 is TGCAGCGTTTTGCTCGGGACAGGGTTGTACGAGCAGTACTTC. Its protein is CSVLLGTGLYEQYF.

The chain links TRBV2 to TRBJ2-2, with D unresolved. CDR3 length equals 14 residues. V lost 7 bases and J lost 1, with 10 bases in between. CDR1 and CDR2 from the germline V gene are SNHLY and FYNNEI. CDR3 nucleotide sequence: TGTGCCAGCACCCAAGCGAAGAACACCGGGGAGCTGTTTTTT. Protein product: CASTQAKNTGELFF.

The rearrangement links TRBV28 to TRBJ1-1; D ambiguous. The CDR3 sequence is 13 residues long. V dropped 7 bases and J dropped 8 bases, with 17 bases sitting between them. CDR1 is MDHEN, CDR2 SYDVKM, per germline. The CDR3 here is CASTPSAVSEAFF. The DNA of the CDR3 is TGTGCCAGCACCCCCTCAGCAGTTTCAGAAGCTTTCTTT.

This clone was detected a few times. The chain uses TRBV6-6 and TRBJ1-6; 9 nucleotides match TRBD1. The germline gives CDR1 MNHNY, CDR2 SVGAGI (reference sequence). The V segment lost 8 bases and the J segment 8 bases; nucleotides outside the gene matches: 13. This CDR3 region has 16 residues. The CDR3: CASGTGSSPRDSPLHF. CDR3 sequence (DNA): TGTGCCAGCGGGACAGGGTCTTCCCCGCGCGATTCACCCCTCCACTTT.

The V and J genes are TRBV19 and TRBJ2-4; TRBD1 matches 12 bases. This CDR3 region has 17 residues. CDR1 and CDR2 from the germline V gene are LNHDA and SQIVND (reference sequence). With 4 bases clipped from V and 9 bases from J, the junction kept 13 bases outside the gene matches. CDR3 DNA sequence: TGTGCCAGTAGTAGTCCATCGGGACAGGGGGCTTATGGCATTCAGTACTTC. Translated: CASSSPSGQGAYGIQYF.

This sequence joins TRBV28 and TRBJ2-1, with D hard to call. The CDR3 sequence is 14 residues long. Trimming shortened V by 6 bases and J by 1 base, and 10 bases separated the two germline ends. The germline V gene encodes CDR1 MDHEN and CDR2 SYDVKM. CDR3 nucleotide sequence: TGTGCCAGCAGCCCTGACACTTCCTACAATGAGCAGTTCTTC. Translated: CASSPDTSYNEQFF.

The CDR3 coding sequence is TGTGCCAGCAGTTTCGGGCGGGACTACGAGCAGTACTTC. Translating it yields CASSFGRDYEQYF. The genes are TRBV27 and TRBJ2-7, with D possibly TRBD2 on 6 matching bases. Trimming left V 3 bases short and J 3 bases short, with 9 bases between. CDR1 is MNHEY and CDR2 is SMNVEV in the germline V gene (reference sequence). The CDR3 totals 13 residues.

V usage is TRBV7-6 and J usage is TRBJ2-5; 9 bases line up with TRBD1. The CDR3 sequence is 15 residues long. The V gene end was trimmed by 6 bases and the J gene end by 2 bases; junction bases not matched to a gene: 7. Germline V gene lookup returns CDR1 SGHVS and CDR2 FNYEAQ. For the CDR3, the DNA is TGTGCCAGCAGACCCGGGACAGGGTGGCAAGAGACCCAGTACTTC. This gives the protein CASRPGTGWQETQYF. The variable domain in full, with the rest retrieved from reference TRBV7-6 and TRBJ2-5, is GAGVSQSPRYKVTKRGQDVALRCDPISGHVSLYWYRQALGQGPEFLTYFNYEAQQDKSGLPNDRFSAERPEGSISTLTIQRTEQRDSAMYRCASRPGTGWQETQYFGPGTRLLVL.

V gene TRBV29-1 combines with J gene TRBJ2-1, with D perhaps TRBD1 (6 bases). CDR3 size: 13 residues. V was clipped by 4 bases and J by 6 bases, with 13 bases between them. Germline V gene data show CDR1 as SQVTM and CDR2 as ANQGSEA. CDR3 sequence: CSVVHRDGNEQFF. In DNA, the CDR3 is TGCAGCGTTGTCCACAGGGACGGCAATGAGCAGTTCTTC.

This clone turned up a few times. The chain has TRBV9 and TRBJ2-5; 7 bases are a match to TRBD2. Germline lookup yields CDR1 SGDLS and CDR2 YYNGEE. The CDR3 has 15 residues. V trimming: 3 bases; J trimming: 6 bases; junction bases outside the gene matches: 11. This CDR3 is CASSGRDYERQTQYF. CDR3 DNA sequence: TGTGCCAGCAGCGGCCGGGACTATGAGCGGCAGACCCAGTACTTC.

The table lists this clone with a few counts. This rearrangement joins TRBV7-3 to TRBJ2-3; D perhaps matches TRBD2 (5 bases). This CDR3 is built from 15 residues. Trimming removed 0 bases from V and 3 bases from J, with 10 bases in between. Per the germline V gene, CDR1 is SGHTA and CDR2 is FQGTGA. CDR3 sequence (DNA): TGTGCCAGCAGCTTAACCTTGGACTGGACAGATACGCAGTATTTT. As protein: CASSLTLDWTDTQYF.

The V and J genes are TRBV28 and TRBJ1-1; 8 positions match TRBD1. V lost 7 bases and J lost 6; bases outside the gene matches: 10. CDR3 length equals 14 residues. Germline values: CDR1 MDHEN, CDR2 SYDVKM. CDR3 amino acids: CASKTGEVLAEAFF. CDR3 sequence (DNA): TGTGCCAGCAAGACAGGGGAGGTCCTAGCTGAAGCTTTCTTT.

The chain combines TRBV5-1 with TRBJ2-7; 7 bases line up with TRBD1. Germline CDR1 SGHRS, CDR2 YFSETQ. CDR3 size: 14 residues. V was pared by 4 bases and J by 7 bases, with 11 bases of the junction left unmatched. The CDR3 here is CASSLLGGPGEQYF. CDR3 DNA: TGCGCCAGCAGCCTTTTAGGGGGCCCGGGTGAGCAGTACTTC.

The chain links TRBV4-1 to TRBJ2-1; D call uncertain. The CDR3 length is 16 residues. The V end lost 2 bases, the J end lost 8 bases, and 19 bases lay between the germline ends. Germline V gives CDR1 MGHRA, CDR2 YSYEKL. The CDR3 DNA follows: TGCGCCAGCAGCCAATCGTATTGGGGATCGGGCGATGAGCAGTTCTTC. Translating it yields CASSQSYWGSGDEQFF.

This clone occurred a few times. The chain combines TRBV2 with TRBJ2-1; D unresolved. CDR3 length: 15 residues. Germline CDR1 reads SNHLY; CDR2 reads FYNNEI. V dropped 2 bases and J dropped 0 bases, with 8 bases sitting between them. CDR3 protein: CASSERWGSYNEQFF. CDR3 in DNA: TGTGCCAGCAGTGAAAGGTGGGGCTCCTACAATGAGCAGTTCTTC. Full variable domain (rest looked up from reference TRBV2 and TRBJ2-1): EPEVTQTPSHQVTQMGQEVILRCVPISNHLYFYWYRQILGQKVEFLVSFYNNEISEKSEIFDDQFSVERPDGSNFTLKIRSTKLEDSAMYFCASSERWGSYNEQFFGPGTRLTVL.

Here the CDR3 reads CASSISRGTLRGSTDTQYF. The CDR3 nucleotides are TGTGCCAGTAGTATCAGCAGGGGTACTTTGCGGGGGAGCACAGATACGCAGTATTTT. The rearrangement joins TRBV19 to TRBJ2-3; TRBD2 might be the D (7 bases). Germline CDR1 and CDR2: LNHDA and SQIVND (reference sequence). The CDR3 totals 19 residues. Trimming took 3 bases from V and 0 from J, leaving 22 bases between them.

This chain uses TRBV2 with TRBJ2-5, with D perhaps TRBD2 (6 bases). The CDR3 has 15 residues. Germline V gene sequence: CDR1 SNHLY, CDR2 FYNNEI. Trimming took 7 bases from V and 5 from J, leaving 20 bases between them. The CDR3 DNA follows: TGTGCCAGCACGCCGACTGGAGGGGTCGGCGAGACCCAGTACTTC. Translated, it gives CASTPTGGVGETQYF.

By proportion, this clone is large. The rearrangement uses TRBV10-3 and TRBJ2-7, with D perhaps matching TRBD2 (6 bases). The CDR3 has 13 residues. The ends were cut back, 10 bases at V and 4 bases at J, with 17 bases in the middle. Germline values: CDR1 ENHRY, CDR2 SYGVKD. The CDR3 region is CATLGDSTYEQYF. The CDR3 nucleotides read TGTGCCACCCTAGGGGACTCTACTTACGAGCAGTACTTC.

This chain links TRBV4-1 with TRBJ2-7; 14 bases are shared with TRBD2. Losses at the gene ends were 4 bases for V and 6 bases for J; bases not matched to a gene: 8. Germline CDR1 is MGHRA and CDR2 is YSYEKL. This CDR3 comprises 16 residues. For the CDR3, the DNA is TGCGCCAGCAGCCTGGGGACTAGCGGGAGCGGCGGCGAGCAGTACTTC. Translating gives CASSLGTSGSGGEQYF.

This clone was seen more than once but under ten times. The chain links TRBV7-8 to TRBJ1-1; D remains ambiguous. The V gene lost 5 bases and the J gene lost 4 bases, with 11 bases spanning the gap. The germline V gene has CDR1 SGHVS and CDR2 FQNEAQ. CDR3 length: 13 amino acids. CDR3 region: CASSATQSTEAFF. The DNA for the CDR3 is TGTGCCAGCAGCGCAACACAAAGCACTGAAGCTTTCTTT.

J is TRBJ2-5 and V is TRBV7-2; D tentatively reads TRBD1 or TRBD2 (5 bases each). Per the germline V gene, CDR1 is SGHTA and CDR2 is FQGNSA. Deletions cut 3 bases from V and 7 bases from J, with 18 bases between. The CDR3 consists of 15 residues. In nucleotides, the CDR3 is TGTGCCAGCAGCTTGGACTTACAGGCTTGGGGGACCCAGTACTTC. Translating gives CASSLDLQAWGTQYF.